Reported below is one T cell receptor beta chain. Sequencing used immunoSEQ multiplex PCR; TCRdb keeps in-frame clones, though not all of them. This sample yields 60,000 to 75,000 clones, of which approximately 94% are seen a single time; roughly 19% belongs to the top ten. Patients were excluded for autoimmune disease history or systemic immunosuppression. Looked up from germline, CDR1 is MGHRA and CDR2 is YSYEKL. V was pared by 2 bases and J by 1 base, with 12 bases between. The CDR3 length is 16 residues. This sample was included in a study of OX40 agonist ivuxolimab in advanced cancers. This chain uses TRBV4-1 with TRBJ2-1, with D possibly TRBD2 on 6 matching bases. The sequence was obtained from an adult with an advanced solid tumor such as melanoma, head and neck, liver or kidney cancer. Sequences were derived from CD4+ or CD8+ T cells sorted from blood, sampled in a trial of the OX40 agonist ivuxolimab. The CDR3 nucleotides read TGCGCCAGCAGCCAACAGACTAGAGAGTCCTACAATGAGCAGTTCTTC. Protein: CASSQQTRESYNEQFF.